The 11 T cell receptor beta chains reported below all come from one sample, sequenced in a study of T-cell memory formation after mild COVID-19. TCRdb called the 5' RACE reads again in MiXCR, with one record for every CDR3 protein. The table records approximately 290,000 distinct CDR3 sequences, less than 20% of them present only once. Specimen: PBMCs or a T cell subset sorted from them (not recorded which). All receptors derive from a man aged 18 to 30 who had mild COVID-19 (a few samples of this study predate the infection). Cell type and time point are not known.

This clonotype was recorded a few times. The gene calls are TRBV6-2 or TRBV6-3 and TRBJ1-6; maybe TRBD1 (6 bases). The germline V gene encodes CDR1 MNHEY and CDR2 SVGEGT. V gave up 0 bases and J gave up 10 bases, with 13 bases separating them. The CDR3 sequence is 15 residues long. This CDR3 reads CASSYSRQEESPLHF. The CDR3 DNA reads TGTGCCAGCAGTTACTCTCGACAGGAAGAGTCACCCCTCCACTTT.

The chain is built from TRBV4-1 and TRBJ1-5, with D unresolved. Germline lookup yields CDR1 MGHRA and CDR2 YSYEKL. V lost 3 bases, J lost 4 bases, and 16 bases lay in between. The CDR3 extends over 16 amino acids. CDR3 sequence reads: CASSQVSPAGNQPQHF. The CDR3 DNA follows: TGCGCCAGCAGCCAGGTTTCACCCGCGGGAAATCAGCCCCAGCATTTT.

In this sample, this clonotype turned up a few times. The CDR3 sequence: CATSDEGKGRQETQYF. The CDR3, as DNA: TGTGCCACCAGTGATGAAGGCAAAGGAAGACAAGAGACCCAGTACTTC. J is TRBJ2-5 and V is TRBV24-1; no reliable D call. Germline-derived CDR1 and CDR2 are KGHDR and SFDVKD. The CDR3 totals 16 residues. Deletions cut 3 bases from V and 2 bases from J, with 15 bases between.

The chain couples TRBV6-5 to TRBJ1-5, with 8 bases matching TRBD1. J was trimmed by 5 bases and V by 4 bases; bases with no gene match: 7. Germline CDR1 MNHEY, CDR2 SVGAGI. The CDR3 covers 15 residues. The CDR3 DNA sequence: TGTGCCAGCAGTTCCGGACAGGGATCACATCAGCCCCAGCATTTT. This translates into CASSSGQGSHQPQHF.

This chain connects TRBV9 to TRBJ2-7, with 7 bases matching TRBD2. The CDR3 runs to 15 residues. Unmatched junction bases numbered 5, after V lost 0 bases and J lost 2 bases. Germline-derived CDR1 and CDR2 are SGDLS and YYNGEE. CDR3 amino acids: CASSVGLAETYEQYF. The CDR3 nucleotides are TGTGCCAGCAGCGTAGGGCTAGCGGAGACCTACGAGCAGTACTTC.

The rearrangement uses TRBV18 and TRBJ2-1; D gene uncertain. The CDR3 runs 13 residues. Trimming left V 6 bases short and J 5 bases short, with 11 bases between. Germline loops: CDR1 KGHSH, CDR2 LQKENI. For the CDR3, the DNA is TGTGCCAGCTCGTCAGATATCAACAATGAGCAGTTCTTC. Its translation: CASSSDINNEQFF.

This rearrangement joins TRBV25-1 to TRBJ1-5; no clear D. The CDR3 loop spans 15 amino acids. The germline V gene encodes CDR1 MGHDK and CDR2 SYGVNS. V was cut by 2 bases and J by 10 bases, with 18 bases left in between. The CDR3 DNA reads TGTGCCAGCAGTGAAAACCCTGTCGGAGAGGGACCCCAGCATTTT. The encoded protein is CASSENPVGEGPQHF. The full variable domain, with the rest looked up from reference TRBV25-1 and TRBJ1-5, is EADIYQTPRYLVIGTGKKITLECSQTMGHDKMYWYQQDPGMELHLIHYSYGVNSTEKGDLSSESTVSRIRTEHFPLTLESARPSHTSQYLCASSENPVGEGPQHFGDGTRLSIL.

This clonotype appeared a few times. J is TRBJ1-1 and V is TRBV7-6; D uncertain. The CDR3 extends over 15 amino acids. Germline values: CDR1 SGHVS, CDR2 FNYEAQ. V gave up 5 bases and J gave up 1 base, with 14 bases separating them. This CDR3 is CASSPVEGANTEAFF. The CDR3 bases are TGTGCCAGCAGCCCCGTCGAAGGAGCGAACACTGAAGCTTTCTTT.

Ten or more counts support this clonotype. The chain uses TRBV7-2 and TRBJ2-3, with D possibly TRBD2 on 6 matching bases. Germline V CDR1 and CDR2: SGHTA, FQGNSA. CDR3 length equals 13 residues. Trimming removed 8 bases at V and 5 bases at J, with 14 bases between. Here the CDR3 DNA reads TGTGCCAGCGGCGTCGCGGGGATAGATACGCAGTATTTT. Protein: CASGVAGIDTQYF. Using reference TRBV7-2 and TRBJ2-3 for the parts outside the CDR3, the full variable domain is GAGVSQSPSNKVTEKGKDVELRCDPISGHTALYWYRQSLGQGLEFLIYFQGNSAPDKSGLPSDRFSAERTGGSVSTLTIQRTQQEDSAVYLCASGVAGIDTQYFGPGTRLTVL.

Many counts were recorded for this clonotype. The rearrangement links TRBV11-2 to TRBJ2-6; D remains unclear. V lost 2 bases and J lost 1, with 6 bases in between. The CDR3 is made up of 15 amino acids. CDR1 and CDR2 (germline): SGHAT, FQNNGV. The DNA for the CDR3 is TGTGCCAGCAGCTTATATAGGTCTGGGGCCAACGTCCTGACTTTC. It encodes CASSLYRSGANVLTF.

The J gene is TRBJ1-5, the V gene TRBV7-2, with unresolved D. This CDR3 region has 15 residues. Trimming shortened V by 6 bases and J by 4 bases, and 16 bases separated the two germline ends. Germline CDR1 is SGHTA and CDR2 is FQGNSA. CDR3 sequence (DNA): TGTGCCAGCAGTCGATGGTCGGGCGGGAATCAGCCCCAGCATTTT. The encoded protein is CASSRWSGGNQPQHF.